The 20 T cell receptor beta chains given below trace back to one sample, sequenced in a study of identical twins. TCRdb re-derived calls from the 5' RACE reads in MiXCR, one entry per CDR3 protein. This table has approximately 300,000 distinct CDR3 sequences, roughly 10% appearing once. These data were also filed under a second study, of yellow fever vaccine responses in identical twins.

Specimen: CD8+ T cells sorted from blood. Every receptor here comes from a woman between 18 and 30 years old in good health.

In this sample, this clonotype turned up many times. The V and J genes are TRBV4-2 and TRBJ2-3; weak D call: TRBD2 (6 bases). The CDR3 spans 14 residues. Germline V gene data show CDR1 as LGHNA and CDR2 as YNFKEQ. Trimming took off 1 base at V and 2 bases at J, with 7 bases between the two ends. The CDR3 region is CASSQVADTDTQYF. For the CDR3, the DNA is TGTGCCAGCAGCCAAGTAGCGGACACAGATACGCAGTATTTT.

This clonotype came up a few times. The chain couples TRBV4-3 to TRBJ2-6; D gene ambiguous. V was shortened by 0 bases and J by 0 bases, with 9 bases between the two germline ends. CDR1 is LGHNA, CDR2 YSLEER, per germline. This CDR3 has 17 residues. CDR3 loop: CASSQDPAPSGANVLTF. DNA of the CDR3: TGCGCCAGCAGCCAAGATCCTGCACCCTCTGGGGCCAACGTCCTGACTTTC.

This chain links TRBV7-9 with TRBJ2-7; 9 bases are a match to TRBD1. The length of the CDR3 is 17 residues. Germline V CDR1 and CDR2: SEHNR, FQNEAQ (reference sequence). V lost 3 bases and J lost 5; bases outside the gene matches: 14. CDR3 bases: TGTGCCAGCAGCTTCCCGGGACAGGGTTTCGGATTTAACGAGCAGTACTTC. Amino acid sequence: CASSFPGQGFGFNEQYF.

The chain carries TRBV29-1 and TRBJ2-7; 8 positions match TRBD2. The CDR3 is 13 residues long. J gave up 4 bases and V 7 bases, and 9 bases lay outside the gene matches. The germline V gene encodes CDR1 SQVTM and CDR2 ANQGSEA. The DNA for the CDR3 is TGCAGCGCTCAGAGCGGGAGTGCGTACGAGCAGTACTTC. This translates into CSAQSGSAYEQYF.

This clonotype was seen more than once but under ten times. This sequence joins TRBV7-2 and TRBJ2-5, with 12 bases aligning to TRBD2. V was clipped by 5 bases and J by 4 bases; unmatched bases: 11. Per germline, CDR1 SGHTA and CDR2 FQGNSA. The CDR3 totals 17 residues. CDR3: CASSPLDGLAGLETQYF. The CDR3 DNA is TGTGCCAGCAGCCCGTTAGATGGACTAGCGGGATTAGAGACCCAGTACTTC.

The V and J genes are TRBV7-9 and TRBJ2-7; D uncertain. CDR1 is SEHNR, CDR2 FQNEAQ, per germline (reference sequence). The CDR3 totals 12 residues. The V gene lost 8 bases and the J gene lost 4 bases, with 12 bases spanning the gap. This chain's CDR3 is CASGTVVYEQYF. CDR3 nucleotides: TGTGCCAGCGGCACAGTAGTTTACGAGCAGTACTTC.

This clonotype has a count of ten or more. The chain has TRBV4-3 and TRBJ2-7; the D is unclear. The CDR3 spans 15 residues. The V gene lost 0 bases and the J gene lost 2 bases, with 11 bases spanning the gap. CDR1 and CDR2 (germline): LGHNA, YSLEER. The CDR3 protein is CASSQDRWLTYEQYF. CDR3 sequence (DNA): TGCGCCAGCAGCCAAGATAGATGGCTAACCTACGAGCAGTACTTC.

This clonotype was picked up many times. This chain links TRBV11-2 with TRBJ1-1, with D possibly being TRBD1 (6 bases). This CDR3 has 15 amino acids. Germline lookup yields CDR1 SGHAT and CDR2 FQNNGV. Trimming took off 5 bases at V and 1 base at J, with 14 bases between the two ends. CDR3 amino acids: CASSRRQVTNTEAFF. CDR3 DNA: TGTGCCAGCAGCAGACGACAGGTAACGAACACTGAAGCTTTCTTT.

The J gene is TRBJ2-1, the V gene TRBV25-1; D may match TRBD1 or TRBD2 (5 bases each). The CDR3 consists of 12 residues. Germline CDR1 and CDR2: MGHDK and SYGVNS. Trimming took off 3 bases at V and 5 bases at J, with 5 bases between the two ends. This CDR3 is CASSEGDNEQFF. CDR3 DNA sequence: TGTGCCAGCAGTGAGGGGGACAATGAGCAGTTCTTC.

The V gene is TRBV10-3, the J gene TRBJ2-2; D is unclear. The CDR3 contains 17 residues. V was shortened by 4 bases and J by 1 base, with 16 bases between the two germline ends. In germline, CDR1 is ENHRY, CDR2 SYGVKD. The CDR3: CAISADLTPGNTGELFF. CDR3 coding DNA: TGTGCCATCAGTGCCGACCTGACCCCGGGGAACACCGGGGAGCTGTTTTTT.

In this sample, this clonotype turned up a few times. The chain combines TRBV28 with TRBJ1-2; D perhaps matches TRBD1 (6 bases). Germline CDR1 is MDHEN and CDR2 is SYDVKM. Trimming stripped 1 base from V and 2 bases from J, with 11 bases between. The CDR3 extends over 15 amino acids. The CDR3 is CASSLSQGFNYGYTF. CDR3 nucleotide sequence: TGTGCCAGCAGTTTATCCCAGGGGTTCAACTATGGCTACACCTTC.

This chain connects TRBV20-1 to TRBJ2-1; D is ambiguous. The length of the CDR3 is 13 residues. Germline V gene sequence: CDR1 DFQATT, CDR2 SNEGSKA (reference sequence). V lost 3 bases, J lost 6 bases, and 12 bases lay in between. The CDR3 DNA follows: TGCAGTGCTAGGGGCGGAGCGAGCAATGAGCAGTTCTTC. Translating gives CSARGGASNEQFF.

This clonotype was seen many times. V gene TRBV4-3 combines with J gene TRBJ2-1; no clear D. Between the trimmed V and J ends, which lost 1 base and 8 bases, there was a span of 9 bases. The germline gives CDR1 LGHNA, CDR2 YSLEER. CDR3 size: 13 residues. DNA for the CDR3: TGCGCCAGCAGCCAAGGGAGTGTGGATGAGCAGTTCTTC. It codes for CASSQGSVDEQFF.

The chain has TRBV4-3 and TRBJ2-7; TRBD1 aligns across 9 bases. The CDR3 has 15 residues. The junction had 2 bases not matched to a gene; V was cut back by 0 bases and J by 2 bases. Germline values: CDR1 LGHNA, CDR2 YSLEER. CDR3 nucleotide sequence: TGCGCCAGCAGCCAAGATCGGACAGGGGCCTACGAGCAGTACTTC. Residues: CASSQDRTGAYEQYF.

This chain connects TRBV9 to TRBJ2-2; D is perhaps TRBD2 (5 bases). This CDR3 is built from 17 residues. V lost 3 bases, J lost 0 bases, and 15 bases lay in between. Per germline, CDR1 SGDLS and CDR2 YYNGEE. The CDR3 protein is CASSDNRRQSNTGELFF. CDR3 DNA sequence: TGTGCCAGCAGCGACAACCGGAGGCAGTCGAACACCGGGGAGCTGTTTTTT.

The chain joins TRBV5-4 to TRBJ2-3, with 8 bases lining up with TRBD2. V lost 1 base to trimming and J lost 3 bases; unmatched junction nucleotides: 4. CDR3 length: 15 residues. CDR1 is SGHNT and CDR2 is YYREEE in the germline V gene (reference sequence). Here the CDR3 reads CASSLRSGGTDTQYF. CDR3 bases: TGTGCCAGCAGCTTGAGAAGCGGGGGTACAGATACGCAGTATTTT.

This clonotype was counted at least ten times. The chain links TRBV3-1 to TRBJ2-1; D remains ambiguous. This CDR3 spans 15 amino acids. In germline, CDR1 is LGHDT, CDR2 YNNKEL (reference sequence). Between the trimmed V and J ends, which lost 2 bases and 5 bases, there was a span of 13 bases. The CDR3 reads CASSQQPSPHNEQFF. The CDR3 nucleotides read TGTGCCAGCAGCCAACAACCTAGTCCCCACAATGAGCAGTTCTTC.

In this sample, this clonotype turned up many times. The chain has TRBV11-2 and TRBJ2-3; 10 bases line up with TRBD1. Trimming at V came to 3 bases and at J to 3 bases, leaving 9 bases not matched to a gene. The CDR3 has 17 residues. Germline-derived CDR1 and CDR2 are SGHAT and FQNNGV. The CDR3 DNA sequence: TGTGCCAGCAGCTTCCCACAAGACAGGGGGCTGACAGATACGCAGTATTTT. It encodes CASSFPQDRGLTDTQYF.

This clonotype was detected many times. This chain joins TRBV15 and TRBJ2-7; 7 bases fit TRBD1. CDR1 and CDR2 (germline): LNHNV, YYDKDF (reference sequence). The CDR3 covers 17 residues. Germline trimming cut 3 bases from V and 2 bases from J; bases unmatched to any gene: 13. The CDR3 coding sequence is TGTGCCACCAGCAGCCTTACAGGGGACAATTTACCCTACGAGCAGTACTTC. The encoded protein is CATSSLTGDNLPYEQYF.

This clonotype was observed many times. The chain is built from TRBV7-9 and TRBJ2-7; 7 positions match TRBD2. Germline CDR1 is SEHNR and CDR2 is FQNEAQ (reference sequence). V shed 2 bases, J shed 7 bases, and the junction held 8 bases outside the gene matches. The CDR3 has 14 amino acids. DNA of the CDR3: TGTGCCAGCAGCTTATACAGCGGGACTGGAGAGCAGTACTTC. It yields the protein CASSLYSGTGEQYF.